This TCR beta chain is drawn from a study of type 1 regulatory T cells. Across the whole study: T-allo10 is an in vitro-generated, Tr1-enriched CD4 T cell product specific for alloantigen.

V gave up 6 bases and J gave up 2 bases, with 15 bases separating them. The CDR3 loop spans 15 amino acids. Germline V lookup: CDR1 MNHEY, CDR2 SVGAGI. TCRdb re-analysed the reads in MiXCR, keeping a single row per CDR3 protein. This sample has around 64,000 distinct CDR3 sequences, with roughly 20% found just once. At least ten counts were recorded for this clonotype. The antigen is unknown. Study conclusions and caveats: Type 1 regulatory T cells had a more restricted TCR repertoire than non-type 1 regulatory T cells.

The V gene is TRBV6-5, the J gene TRBJ2-3; D may be TRBD2 (5 bases). This clonotype was sampled from a human donor in good health. The sequenced sample was cultured type 1 regulatory T (Tr1) cells, either the whole culture or a sorted fraction (not recorded which). The CDR3 DNA sequence: TGTGCCAGCAGCCCCTCACGCGGGCCCACAGATACGCAGTATTTT. Amino acid sequence: CASSPSRGPTDTQYF.